These 31 T cell receptor beta chains were sequenced from one sample in a study of T cell responses to AZD1222 COVID-19 vaccine. The repertoire was sequenced with immunoSEQ multiplex PCR; TCRdb's copy has only in-frame clones and lacks some. This table has around 80,000 clones, less than 95% appearing once. The source was peripheral blood, collected 28 days after the second AZD1222 dose. These receptors were obtained from an adult who received the AZD1222 COVID-19 vaccine.

The gene calls are TRBV6-5 and TRBJ2-7, with 7 bases fitting TRBD2. The CDR3 covers 14 residues. V was pared by 7 bases and J by 0 bases, with 6 bases of the junction left unmatched. In germline, CDR1 is MNHEY, CDR2 SVGAGI. As DNA, the CDR3 is TGTGCCAGCACCTACGGCGGGAGCTCCTACGAGCAGTACTTC. Translating it yields CASTYGGSSYEQYF.

The chain is built from TRBV2 and TRBJ2-1, with TRBD2 matching 7 bases. J gave up 8 bases and V 7 bases, and 14 bases lay outside the gene matches. Germline V lookup: CDR1 SNHLY, CDR2 FYNNEI. This CDR3 is built from 15 residues. CDR3 loop: CASNPAGTYRDEQFF. CDR3 in DNA: TGTGCCAGCAATCCAGCGGGAACCTATCGGGATGAGCAGTTCTTC.

This chain connects TRBV28 to TRBJ2-1; perhaps D is TRBD1 or TRBD2 (5 bases each). Deletions cut 3 bases from V and 13 bases from J, with 16 bases between. Germline V CDR1 and CDR2: MDHEN, SYDVKM. This CDR3 has 13 amino acids. The CDR3 sequence is CASSFEGRRLQFF. The CDR3, as DNA: TGTGCCAGCAGTTTTGAGGGACGCCGGCTCCAGTTCTTC.

This clone was recorded a few times. V usage is TRBV2 and J usage is TRBJ2-7; D not certain. V lost 8 bases to trimming and J lost 4 bases, with 9 bases between them. The CDR3 has 11 residues. Germline V lookup: CDR1 SNHLY, CDR2 FYNNEI. The CDR3 sequence is CASGVGYEQYF. DNA of the CDR3: TGTGCCAGCGGGGTAGGGTACGAGCAGTACTTC. The full variable domain, with the rest looked up from reference TRBV2 and TRBJ2-7, is EPEVTQTPSHQVTQMGQEVILRCVPISNHLYFYWYRQILGQKVEFLVSFYNNEISEKSEIFDDQFSVERPDGSNFTLKIRSTKLEDSAMYFCASGVGYEQYFGPGTRLTVT.

The J gene is TRBJ2-1, the V gene TRBV7-2, with 11 bases aligning to TRBD2. V lost 4 bases and J lost 4; bases outside the gene matches: 3. This CDR3 has 15 residues. Germline assignment: CDR1 SGHTA and CDR2 FQGNSA. The CDR3 DNA reads as TGTGCCAGCAGCTCGGGACTAGCGGTTTACAATGAGCAGTTCTTC. This sequence encodes CASSSGLAVYNEQFF.

The J gene is TRBJ2-7, the V gene TRBV18; 8 bases align to TRBD1. This CDR3 has 14 amino acids. Germline values: CDR1 KGHSH, CDR2 LQKENI. With 6 bases clipped from V and 3 bases from J, the junction kept 7 bases outside the gene matches. The CDR3 region is CASSSGQGNYEQYF. The CDR3 DNA is TGTGCCAGCTCTTCTGGACAGGGAAACTACGAGCAGTACTTC.

J is TRBJ2-2 and V is TRBV11-3; 12 bases agree with TRBD2. Looked up from germline, CDR1 is SGHNT and CDR2 is YENEEA. This CDR3 is built from 16 residues. V lost 4 bases and J lost 7; bases outside the gene matches: 7. CDR3 sequence (DNA): TGTGCCAGCAGCTCCCGGACTAGCGGGAAGTACGGGGAGCTGTTTTTT. It yields the protein CASSSRTSGKYGELFF.

This chain connects TRBV2 to TRBJ1-2; D gene unclear. The CDR3 runs 13 residues. Between the trimmed V and J ends, which lost 2 bases and 4 bases, there was a span of 8 bases. Germline CDR1 reads SNHLY; CDR2 reads FYNNEI. This CDR3 is CASSENSGYGYTF. As DNA, the CDR3 is TGTGCCAGCAGTGAAAATAGCGGCTATGGCTACACCTTC.

The chain employs TRBV14 and TRBJ2-7; D ambiguous. Trimming took 4 bases from V and 2 from J, leaving 12 bases between them. The CDR3 has 14 residues. CDR1 and CDR2 (germline): SGHDN, FVKESK. This chain's CDR3 is CASSPRLGPYEQYF. The DNA of the CDR3 is TGTGCCAGCAGCCCACGTCTTGGCCCCTACGAGCAGTACTTC.

CDR3 DNA sequence: TGTGCCAGCTCCCAGGGACAGGGGGCAAGTTTGGGTCAGCCCCAGCATTTT. Translating it yields CASSQGQGASLGQPQHF. The V and J genes are TRBV18 and TRBJ1-5, with TRBD1 matching 12 bases. There are 17 residues in the CDR3. CDR1 KGHSH and CDR2 LQKENI come from the germline V gene. The V segment lost 6 bases and the J segment 6 bases; nucleotides outside the gene matches: 12.

The chain couples TRBV7-2 to TRBJ2-1; D remains ambiguous. CDR1 is SGHTA, CDR2 FQGNSA, per germline. The CDR3 spans 15 residues. With 2 bases removed from V and 2 bases from J, the gap between germline ends came to 10 bases. The CDR3 sequence: CASSLSFGPYNEQFF. The CDR3, as DNA: TGTGCCAGCAGCTTAAGTTTTGGGCCCTACAATGAGCAGTTCTTC.

V gene TRBV7-9 combines with J gene TRBJ2-3; TRBD2 aligns across 8 bases. V was pared by 5 bases and J by 5 bases, with 3 bases of the junction left unmatched. CDR3 length equals 13 residues. The V gene's germline CDR1 is SEHNR and CDR2 FQNEAQ (reference sequence). The CDR3 DNA follows: TGTGCCAGCAGCCCTAGCGGGCTAGATACGCAGTATTTT. This translates into CASSPSGLDTQYF. Using reference TRBV7-9 and TRBJ2-3 for the parts outside the CDR3, the full variable domain is DTGVSQNPRHKITKRGQNVTFRCDPISEHNRLYWYRQTLGQGPEFLTYFQNEAQLEKSRLLSDRFSAERPKGSFSTLEIQRTEQGDSAMYLCASSPSGLDTQYFGPGTRLTVL.

The V and J genes are TRBV7-8 and TRBJ2-2; D gene ambiguous. This CDR3 contains 13 residues. Trimming took off 5 bases at V and 8 bases at J, with 12 bases between the two ends. Per the germline V gene, CDR1 is SGHVS and CDR2 is FQNEAQ. The CDR3 reads CASSTVSGGELFF. The CDR3 coding sequence is TGTGCCAGCAGCACAGTCTCGGGTGGGGAGCTGTTTTTT.

The V gene is TRBV4-1, the J gene TRBJ1-4; possibly TRBD1 for D (6 bases). CDR1 is MGHRA and CDR2 is YSYEKL in the germline V gene. CDR3 length: 14 amino acids. Trimming stripped 6 bases from V and 4 bases from J, with 12 bases between. The CDR3 loop reads CASSRGGLNEKLFF. CDR3 DNA: TGCGCCAGCAGTCGGGGGGGCCTTAATGAAAAACTGTTTTTT.

CDR3 sequence reads: CASAVAGVIDTQYF. The CDR3 DNA reads as TGTGCCAGCGCTGTAGCGGGAGTAATAGATACGCAGTATTTT. V and J are TRBV18 and TRBJ2-3, with 9 nucleotides matching TRBD2. The V segment lost 8 bases and the J segment 5 bases; nucleotides outside the gene matches: 8. This CDR3 is built from 14 residues. Looked up from germline, CDR1 is KGHSH and CDR2 is LQKENI.

The chain has TRBV5-4 and TRBJ2-3; D not certain. The CDR3 covers 13 residues. CDR1 is SGHNT, CDR2 YYREEE, per germline (reference sequence). V gave up 0 bases and J gave up 2 bases, with 4 bases separating them. CDR3: CASSLEHTDTQYF. CDR3 bases: TGTGCCAGCAGCTTGGAACACACAGATACGCAGTATTTT.

On this clone: This CDR3 is also generated by other DNA sequences in the sample. The J gene is TRBJ2-7, the V gene TRBV7-9; 8 bases align to TRBD1. V lost 5 bases and J lost 3; bases outside the gene matches: 6. Germline CDR1 reads SEHNR; CDR2 reads FQNEAQ (reference sequence). CDR3 length: 14 residues. CDR3 nucleotides: TGTGCCAGCAGCCACCGGGACAGGAACTACGAGCAGTACTTC. This encodes CASSHRDRNYEQYF. Variable domain in full (rest from reference TRBV7-9 and TRBJ2-7): DTGVSQNPRHKITKRGQNVTFRCDPISEHNRLYWYRQTLGQGPEFLTYFQNEAQLEKSRLLSDRFSAERPKGSFSTLEIQRTEQGDSAMYLCASSHRDRNYEQYFGPGTRLTVT.

The chain links TRBV19 to TRBJ1-6; D is uncertain. The length of the CDR3 is 17 residues. Germline V gene sequence: CDR1 LNHDA, CDR2 SQIVND (reference sequence). Trimming pared 1 base from V and 0 bases from J, leaving 10 bases between. The CDR3 sequence is CASSIGTLRSYNSPLHF. CDR3 sequence (DNA): TGTGCCAGTAGTATAGGGACCCTGCGCTCCTATAATTCACCCCTCCACTTT.

This clone was detected only a few times. V and J are TRBV11-2 and TRBJ2-1; TRBD2 agrees at 8 bases. The CDR3 contains 14 residues. V was pared by 1 base and J by 10 bases, with 6 bases of the junction left unmatched. The V gene's germline CDR1 is SGHAT and CDR2 FQNNGV. The CDR3 loop is CASSLAGGPLEQFF. In DNA form, the CDR3 reads TGTGCCAGCAGCTTAGCGGGAGGGCCGCTAGAGCAGTTCTTC.

The J gene is TRBJ2-7, the V gene TRBV9; D gene ambiguous. V lost 0 bases, J lost 3 bases, and 10 bases lay in between. Per the germline V gene, CDR1 is SGDLS and CDR2 is YYNGEE. This CDR3 is 14 amino acids long. The CDR3 DNA reads TGTGCCAGCAGCGTAGCCGGCGCTGACTACGAGCAGTACTTC. Its protein is CASSVAGADYEQYF. The whole variable domain, filled in from reference TRBV9 and TRBJ2-7, reads DSGVTQTPKHLITATGQRVTLRCSPRSGDLSVYWYQQSLDQGLQFLIQYYNGEERAKGNILERFSAQQFPDLHSELNLSSLELGDSALYFCASSVAGADYEQYFGPGTRLTVT.

The chain has TRBV3-1 (or the pseudogene TRBV3-2) and TRBJ2-6; D unresolved. The germline gives CDR1 LGHDT, CDR2 YNNKEL (reference sequence). V was pared by 2 bases and J by 0 bases, with 5 bases between. The CDR3 has 15 residues. CDR3: CASSQRASGANVLTF. The CDR3 nucleotides read TGTGCCAGCAGCCAAAGGGCCTCTGGGGCCAACGTCCTGACTTTC.

The V gene is TRBV6-5, the J gene TRBJ2-7; 9 nucleotides align to TRBD2. Germline V gene data show CDR1 as MNHEY and CDR2 as SVGAGI. CDR3 length equals 15 residues. The V segment lost 0 bases and the J segment 2 bases; nucleotides outside the gene matches: 2. The CDR3 loop is CASSYSASGAYEQYF. The CDR3 DNA sequence: TGTGCCAGCAGTTACTCGGCTAGCGGGGCCTACGAGCAGTACTTC.

This clone was seen once. This rearrangement joins TRBV28 to TRBJ2-3; D remains unclear. With 3 bases removed from V and 0 bases from J, the gap between germline ends came to 7 bases. CDR1 is MDHEN and CDR2 is SYDVKM in the germline V gene. The CDR3 extends over 14 amino acids. The CDR3 is CASSFTTSTDTQYF. CDR3 sequence (DNA): TGTGCCAGCAGTTTTACGACTAGCACAGATACGCAGTATTTT. The complete variable domain, with remaining parts taken from reference TRBV28 and TRBJ2-3, reads DVKVTQSSRYLVKRTGEKVFLECVQDMDHENMFWYRQDPGLGLRLIYFSYDVKMKEKGDIPEGYSVSREKKERFSLILESASTNQTSMYLCASSFTTSTDTQYFGPGTRLTVL.

This clone was counted at least ten times. The chain combines TRBV6-4 with TRBJ2-3, with 9 bases fitting TRBD1. The CDR3 totals 13 residues. Trimming removed 11 bases from V and 0 bases from J; junction bases left unmatched: 3. Germline V CDR1 and CDR2: MRHNA, SNTAGT. This CDR3 reads CAAGTGSTDTQYF. In nucleotides, the CDR3 is TGTGCCGCGGGGACAGGGAGCACAGATACGCAGTATTTT.

J is TRBJ2-1 and V is TRBV3-1 (or the pseudogene TRBV3-2); unclear D gene. CDR3 size: 17 residues. Trimming left V 3 bases short and J 4 bases short, with 19 bases between. CDR1 is LGHDT, CDR2 YNNKEL, per germline (reference sequence). CDR3 sequence: CASSQVDRARKYNEQFF. The CDR3 DNA reads as TGTGCCAGCAGCCAGGTCGACCGGGCTAGGAAATACAATGAGCAGTTCTTC.

The chain couples TRBV30 to TRBJ2-7, with D unclear. Germline CDR1 GTSNPN, CDR2 SVGIG (reference sequence). The CDR3 contains 13 residues. The V end was cut by 6 bases, the J end by 2 bases, with 14 bases between. CDR3 protein: CACVFPRTYEQYF. The CDR3 DNA reads as TGTGCCTGCGTCTTCCCAAGGACCTACGAGCAGTACTTC.

The chain links TRBV28 to TRBJ2-5; TRBD2 matches 7 bases. The junction had 11 bases not matched to a gene; V was cut back by 6 bases and J by 4 bases. The CDR3 is 15 residues long. Germline V gives CDR1 MDHEN, CDR2 SYDVKM. CDR3 DNA: TGTGCCAGCAGCTCCCCGGCAGGGAGGGGAGAGACCCAGTACTTC. This gives the protein CASSSPAGRGETQYF. The complete variable domain, with remaining parts taken from reference TRBV28 and TRBJ2-5, reads DVKVTQSSRYLVKRTGEKVFLECVQDMDHENMFWYRQDPGLGLRLIYFSYDVKMKEKGDIPEGYSVSREKKERFSLILESASTNQTSMYLCASSSPAGRGETQYFGPGTRLLVL.

This clone showed up just a few times. This sequence joins TRBV7-2 and TRBJ1-2; D is unclear. There are 15 residues in the CDR3. The V gene's germline CDR1 is SGHTA and CDR2 FQGNSA. Deletions cut 0 bases from V and 4 bases from J, with 12 bases between. The CDR3 DNA reads TGTGCCAGCAGCTTAGCGATGACTGGATCCTATGGCTACACCTTC. Encoded protein: CASSLAMTGSYGYTF.

The V gene is TRBV19, the J gene TRBJ2-1; 7 nucleotides line up with TRBD1. The V gene end was trimmed by 9 bases and the J gene end by 7 bases; junction bases not matched to a gene: 6. Germline CDR1 reads LNHDA; CDR2 reads SQIVND (reference sequence). The CDR3 has 12 residues. CDR3 region: CASATGLNEQFF. The CDR3, as DNA: TGTGCCAGCGCGACAGGGTTAAATGAGCAGTTCTTC.

This clone was picked up one time. The chain recombines TRBV4-1 with TRBJ2-7; either TRBD1 or TRBD2 may fit D (5 bases each). From germline, CDR1 is MGHRA and CDR2 YSYEKL. V was trimmed by 1 base and J by 3 bases, leaving 16 bases between them. The CDR3 totals 16 residues. CDR3 nucleotides: TGCGCCAGCAGCCAAGTGGTGACAGCAGGGAGCTACGAGCAGTACTTC. Translated: CASSQVVTAGSYEQYF.

This sequence joins TRBV12-5 and TRBJ1-3; 7 bases map to TRBD1. Germline trimming cut 3 bases from V and 7 bases from J; bases unmatched to any gene: 9. Germline CDR1 and CDR2: LGHNT and FRNRAP. This CDR3 has 15 amino acids. The CDR3 spells CASGFPQGSMNTIYF. The CDR3 bases are TGTGCTAGTGGTTTCCCACAGGGGTCTATGAACACCATATATTTT.